What follows is one T cell receptor (beta chain) and its context. The data stem from a study of shared clonotypes between healthy human individuals. Adult Caucasians living in Nashville, Tennessee made up all of the donors. When samples were unsorted, about 90 million PBMCs were used for genomic DNA. The CDR3 is 16 amino acids. The J segment lost 9 bases and the V segment lost 5 bases, leaving 8 bases of the junction unmatched. Germline V gives CDR1 MDHEN, CDR2 SYDVKM. DNA input for the unsorted PBMC replicate PCRs was roughly 300 ng, roughly 33,000 T cell genomes. The protocol was immunoSEQ multiplex PCR, while the TCRdb copy is restricted to in-frame clones and leaves out a portion. The table lists fewer than 650,000 clones, 70% to 80% of them singletons, with 10% to 15% in the top ten.

The sample consisted of PBMCs. V gene TRBV28 combines with J gene TRBJ2-1, with TRBD2 matching over 15 bases. This TCR was sampled from a woman aged 40 to 50 in good health. Some clones in this sample may be carry-over from other donors' samples. CDR3: CASSPGLAGGRIEQFF. The CDR3 nucleotides read TGTGCCAGCAGTCCTGGACTAGCGGGAGGGCGCATTGAGCAGTTCTTC.